This T cell receptor beta chain is from a study of blood T cell repertoires in COVID-19. Study context: COVID-19 samples, acute and convalescent, were from the United States, Italy and Spain. T cells, B-cell-depleted T cells, or PBMCs supplied cDNA or gDNA.

With respect to this clone: The junction and the germline gene differ at one end; a read error may be behind it.

The CDR3 contains 16 residues. The V gene's germline CDR1 is KGHSH and CDR2 LQKENI. How the authors handled the data: By means of reference gene primer amplification, nucleated cell counts were estimated. Clones were sequenced by immunoSEQ multiplex PCR, and TCRdb holds only the in-frame ones, with some missing. V and J calls and clone size are those listed in that table; D and trimming were worked out from the DNA. This table has some 160,000 clones, over 75% appearing once. V usage is TRBV18 and J usage is TRBJ2-4, with 8 bases that match TRBD1. The sample comprised peripheral blood. This TCR was recovered from a woman in her fifties or sixties with acute or convalescent COVID-19. The CDR3 bases are TGTGCCAGCTCACCGCCACAGGACAGGGCCATAAACATTCAGTACTTC. Translation: CASSPPQDRAINIQYF.